This T cell receptor (beta chain) was captured by sequencing in a study of blood T cell repertoires in COVID-19. This clone was counted a single time. The germline V gene encodes CDR1 SGHRS and CDR2 YFSETQ. The ends lost 2 bases at V and 5 bases at J; junction bases unmatched: 6. The CDR3 is 15 residues long. The table came from immunoSEQ multiplex PCR; TCRdb's copy has only in-frame clones and leaves some out. The sample shows approximately 82,000 clones, approximately 80% of them seen only once. The receptor was isolated from a woman in her 70s with acute or convalescent COVID-19. Sequenced material: peripheral blood. J is TRBJ2-7 and V is TRBV5-1; 11 nucleotides line up with TRBD2. The CDR3 bases are TGCGCCAGCAGCTTAATACTAGCGGGAGCCCACGAGCAGTACTTC. Encoded protein: CASSLILAGAHEQYF.